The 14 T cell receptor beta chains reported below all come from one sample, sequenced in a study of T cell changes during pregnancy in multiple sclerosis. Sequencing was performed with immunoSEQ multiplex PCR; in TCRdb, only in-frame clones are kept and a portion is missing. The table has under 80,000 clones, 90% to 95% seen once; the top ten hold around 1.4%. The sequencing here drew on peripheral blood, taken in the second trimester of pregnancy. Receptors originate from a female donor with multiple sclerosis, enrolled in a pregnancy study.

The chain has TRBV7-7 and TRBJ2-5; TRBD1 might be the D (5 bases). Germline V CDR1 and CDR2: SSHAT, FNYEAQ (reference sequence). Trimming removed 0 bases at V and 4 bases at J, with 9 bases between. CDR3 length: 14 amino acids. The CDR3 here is CASSLAARGETQYF. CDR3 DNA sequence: TGTGCCAGCAGCTTAGCTGCTAGGGGAGAGACCCAGTACTTC.

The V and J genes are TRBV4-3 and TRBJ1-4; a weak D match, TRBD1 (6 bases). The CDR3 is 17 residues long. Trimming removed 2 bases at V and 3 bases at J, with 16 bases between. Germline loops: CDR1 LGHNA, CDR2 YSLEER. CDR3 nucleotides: TGCGCCAGCAGCCAATTTGTAACGGGACACCCTAATGAAAAACTGTTTTTT. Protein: CASSQFVTGHPNEKLFF.

CDR3 sequence reads: CASSPPGTAHNEQFF. The CDR3 DNA sequence: TGTGCCAGCTCACCCCCCGGGACTGCGCACAATGAGCAGTTCTTC. The chain joins TRBV18 to TRBJ2-1, with D possibly being TRBD2 (6 bases). The CDR3 covers 15 residues. Trimming shortened V by 3 bases and J by 5 bases, and 14 bases separated the two germline ends. CDR1 is KGHSH, CDR2 LQKENI, per germline.

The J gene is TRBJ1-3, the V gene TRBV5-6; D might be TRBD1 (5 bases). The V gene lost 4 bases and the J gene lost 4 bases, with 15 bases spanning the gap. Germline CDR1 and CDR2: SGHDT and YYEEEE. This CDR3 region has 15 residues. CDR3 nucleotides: TGTGCCAGCAGCAACTGGGGGACTCCCGGAAACACCATATATTTT. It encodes CASSNWGTPGNTIYF. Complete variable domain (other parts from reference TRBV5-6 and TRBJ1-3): DAGVTQSPTHLIKTRGQQVTLRCSPKSGHDTVSWYQQALGQGPQFIFQYYEEEERQRGNFPDRFSGHQFPNYSSELNVNALLLGDSALYLCASSNWGTPGNTIYFGEGSWLTVV.

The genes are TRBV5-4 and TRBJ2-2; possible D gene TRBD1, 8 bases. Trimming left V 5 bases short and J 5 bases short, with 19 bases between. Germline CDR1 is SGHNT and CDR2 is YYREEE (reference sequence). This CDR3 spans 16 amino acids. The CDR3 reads CASSSGGTGRTGELFF. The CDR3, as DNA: TGTGCCAGCAGTTCCGGGGGGACAGGAAGAACCGGGGAGCTGTTTTTT.

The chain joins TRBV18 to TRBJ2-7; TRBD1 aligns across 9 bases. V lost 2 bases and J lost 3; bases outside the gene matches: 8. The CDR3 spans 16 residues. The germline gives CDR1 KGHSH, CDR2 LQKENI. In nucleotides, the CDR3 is TGTGCCAGCTCACCATCCGGGACAGGGATGAGCTACGAGCAGTACTTC. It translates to CASSPSGTGMSYEQYF.

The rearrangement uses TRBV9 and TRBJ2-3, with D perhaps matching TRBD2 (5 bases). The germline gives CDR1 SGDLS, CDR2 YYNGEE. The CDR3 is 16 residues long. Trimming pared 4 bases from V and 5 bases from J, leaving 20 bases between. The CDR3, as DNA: TGTGCCAGCAGCCACACCCGGGGTCAAGAAGGAGATACGCAGTATTTT. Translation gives CASSHTRGQEGDTQYF. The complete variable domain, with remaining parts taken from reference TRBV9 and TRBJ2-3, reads DSGVTQTPKHLITATGQRVTLRCSPRSGDLSVYWYQQSLDQGLQFLIQYYNGEERAKGNILERFSAQQFPDLHSELNLSSLELGDSALYFCASSHTRGQEGDTQYFGPGTRLTVL.

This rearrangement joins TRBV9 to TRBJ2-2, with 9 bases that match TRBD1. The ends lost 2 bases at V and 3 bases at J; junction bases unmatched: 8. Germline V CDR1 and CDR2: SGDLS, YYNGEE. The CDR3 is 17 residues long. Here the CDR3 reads CASSVLPRTGDTGELFF. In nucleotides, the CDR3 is TGTGCCAGCAGCGTCCTACCTCGGACAGGGGACACCGGGGAGCTGTTTTTT.

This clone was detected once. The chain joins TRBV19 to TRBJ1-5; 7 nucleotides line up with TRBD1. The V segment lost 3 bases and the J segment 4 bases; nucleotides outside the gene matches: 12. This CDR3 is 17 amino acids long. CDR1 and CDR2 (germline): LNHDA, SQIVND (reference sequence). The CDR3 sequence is CASSIRPGTEKNQPQHF. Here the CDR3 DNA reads TGTGCCAGTAGTATTCGCCCTGGGACAGAAAAGAATCAGCCCCAGCATTTT.

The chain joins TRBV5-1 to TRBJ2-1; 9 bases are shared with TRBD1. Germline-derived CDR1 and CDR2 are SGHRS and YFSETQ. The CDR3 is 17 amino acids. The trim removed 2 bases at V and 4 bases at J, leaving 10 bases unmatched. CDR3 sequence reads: CASSFNTGGGTYNEQFF. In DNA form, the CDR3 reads TGCGCCAGCAGCTTCAATACAGGGGGCGGTACATACAATGAGCAGTTCTTC.

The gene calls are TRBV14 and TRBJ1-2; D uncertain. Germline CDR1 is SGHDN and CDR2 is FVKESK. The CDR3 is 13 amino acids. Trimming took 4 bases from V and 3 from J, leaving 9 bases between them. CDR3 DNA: TGTGCCAGCAGCCCTAAAAGCCACTATGGCTACACCTTC. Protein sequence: CASSPKSHYGYTF.

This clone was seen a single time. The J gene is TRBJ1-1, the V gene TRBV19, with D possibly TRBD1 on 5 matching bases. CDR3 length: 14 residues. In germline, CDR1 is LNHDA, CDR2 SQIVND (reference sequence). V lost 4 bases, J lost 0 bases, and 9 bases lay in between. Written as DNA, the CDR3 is TGTGCCAGTAGTACTCAGGGCTTGAACACTGAAGCTTTCTTT. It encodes CASSTQGLNTEAFF.

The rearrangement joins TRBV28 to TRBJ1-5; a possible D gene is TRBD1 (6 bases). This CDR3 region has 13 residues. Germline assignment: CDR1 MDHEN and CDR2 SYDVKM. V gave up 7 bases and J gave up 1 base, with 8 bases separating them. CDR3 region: CASIGQSNQPQHF. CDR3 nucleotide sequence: TGTGCCAGCATCGGACAGAGCAATCAGCCCCAGCATTTT.

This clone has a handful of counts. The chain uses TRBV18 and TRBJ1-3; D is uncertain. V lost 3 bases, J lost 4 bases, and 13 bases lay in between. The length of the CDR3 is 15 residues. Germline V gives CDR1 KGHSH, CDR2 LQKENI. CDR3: CASSPARADGNTIYF. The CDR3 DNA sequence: TGTGCCAGCTCACCGGCGCGGGCCGACGGAAACACCATATATTTT. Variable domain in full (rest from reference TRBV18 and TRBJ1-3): NAGVMQNPRHLVRRRGQEARLRCSPMKGHSHVYWYRQLPEEGLKFMVYLQKENIIDESGMPKERFSAEFPKEGPSILRIQQVVRGDSAAYFCASSPARADGNTIYFGEGSWLTVV.